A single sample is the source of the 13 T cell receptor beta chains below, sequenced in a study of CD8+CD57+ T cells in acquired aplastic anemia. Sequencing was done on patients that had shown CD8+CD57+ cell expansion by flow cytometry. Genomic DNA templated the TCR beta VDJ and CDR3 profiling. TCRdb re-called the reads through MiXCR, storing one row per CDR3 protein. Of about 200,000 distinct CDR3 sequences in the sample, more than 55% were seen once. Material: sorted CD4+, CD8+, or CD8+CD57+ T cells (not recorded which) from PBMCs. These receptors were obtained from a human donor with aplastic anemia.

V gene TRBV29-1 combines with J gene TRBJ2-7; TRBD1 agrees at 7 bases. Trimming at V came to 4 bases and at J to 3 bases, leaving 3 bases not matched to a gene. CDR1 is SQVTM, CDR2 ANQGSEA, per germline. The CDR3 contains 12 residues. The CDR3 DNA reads TGCAGCGTTGGGGGACAGAACTACGAGCAGTACTTC. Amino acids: CSVGGQNYEQYF.

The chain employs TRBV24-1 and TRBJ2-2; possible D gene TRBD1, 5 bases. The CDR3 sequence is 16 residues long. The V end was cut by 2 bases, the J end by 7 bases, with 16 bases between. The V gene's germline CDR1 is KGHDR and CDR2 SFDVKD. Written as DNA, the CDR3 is TGTGCCACCAGTGATTCCTCCCCAGGGCGAGGCGGGGAGCTGTTTTTT. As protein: CATSDSSPGRGGELFF.

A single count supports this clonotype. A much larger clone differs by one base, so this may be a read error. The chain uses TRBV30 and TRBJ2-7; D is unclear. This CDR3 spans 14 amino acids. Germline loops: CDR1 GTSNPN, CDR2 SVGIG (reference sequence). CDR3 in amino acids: CTWTLSGRYHEQYF. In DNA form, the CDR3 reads TGTACCTGGACCCTATCAGGCAGGTACCACGAGCAGTACTTC.

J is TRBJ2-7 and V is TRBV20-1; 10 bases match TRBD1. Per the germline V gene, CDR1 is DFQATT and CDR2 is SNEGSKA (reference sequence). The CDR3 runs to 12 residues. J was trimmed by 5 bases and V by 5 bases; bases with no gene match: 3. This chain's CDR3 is CSAQDRGDEQYF. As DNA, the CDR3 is TGCAGTGCTCAGGACAGGGGGGACGAGCAGTACTTC.

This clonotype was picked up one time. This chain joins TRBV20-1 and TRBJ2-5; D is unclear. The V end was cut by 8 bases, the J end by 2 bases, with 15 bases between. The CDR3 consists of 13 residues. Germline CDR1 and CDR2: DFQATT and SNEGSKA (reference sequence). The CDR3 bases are TGCAGTACAAACATACTATTTCAAGAGACCCAGTACTTC. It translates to CSTNILFQETQYF.

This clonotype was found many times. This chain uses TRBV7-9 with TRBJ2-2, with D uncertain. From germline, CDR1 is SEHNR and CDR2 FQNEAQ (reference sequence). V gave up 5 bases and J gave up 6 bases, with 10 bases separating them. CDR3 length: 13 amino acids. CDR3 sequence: CASSQSTPGELFF. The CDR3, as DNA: TGTGCCAGCAGCCAGAGTACACCCGGGGAGCTGTTTTTT.

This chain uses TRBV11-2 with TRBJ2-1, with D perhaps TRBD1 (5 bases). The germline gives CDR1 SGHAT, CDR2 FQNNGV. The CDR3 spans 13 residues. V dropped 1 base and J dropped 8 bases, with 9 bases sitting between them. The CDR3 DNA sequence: TGTGCCAGCAGCTTAGGGGAAGGGGATGAGCAGTTCTTC. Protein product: CASSLGEGDEQFF.

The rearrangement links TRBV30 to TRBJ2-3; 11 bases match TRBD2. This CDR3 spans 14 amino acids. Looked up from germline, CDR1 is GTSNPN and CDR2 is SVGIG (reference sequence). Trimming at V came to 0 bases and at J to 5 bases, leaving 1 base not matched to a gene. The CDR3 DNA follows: TGTGCCTGGAGTGTACTAGCGGGGGTAGATACGCAGTATTTT. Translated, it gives CAWSVLAGVDTQYF.

The CDR3 nucleotides read TGTGCCAGCAGCTTGGTGGTTGGAGGCTACACCTTC. Translation gives CASSLVVGGYTF. The chain couples TRBV7-3 to TRBJ1-2; the D is unclear. The CDR3 is 12 amino acids. CDR1 and CDR2 (germline): SGHTA, FQGTGA. Trimming shortened V by 3 bases and J by 8 bases, and 10 bases separated the two germline ends.

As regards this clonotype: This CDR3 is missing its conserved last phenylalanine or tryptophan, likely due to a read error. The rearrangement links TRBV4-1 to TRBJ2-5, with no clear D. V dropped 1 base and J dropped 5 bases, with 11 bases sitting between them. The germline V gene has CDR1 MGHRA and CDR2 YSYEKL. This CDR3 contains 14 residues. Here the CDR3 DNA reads TGCGCCAGCAGCCAAGTGGCGGTCGTGGAGACCCAGTACCTC. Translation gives CASSQVAVVETQYL.

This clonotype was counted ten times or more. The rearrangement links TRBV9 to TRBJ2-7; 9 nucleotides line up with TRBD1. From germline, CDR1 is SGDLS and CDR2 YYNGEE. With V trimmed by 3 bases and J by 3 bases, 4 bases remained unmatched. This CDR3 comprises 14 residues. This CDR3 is CASSETGGGYEQYF. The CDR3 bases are TGTGCCAGCAGCGAAACAGGGGGCGGCTACGAGCAGTACTTC.

In DNA form, the CDR3 reads TGTGCCAGCAGCCCACAGCCTGAGTTCGAGCAGTTCTTC. Translating it yields CASSPQPEFEQFF. This chain links TRBV7-3 with TRBJ2-1; D unclear. V gave up 5 bases and J gave up 10 bases, with 15 bases separating them. The germline V gene encodes CDR1 SGHTA and CDR2 FQGTGA. This CDR3 spans 13 amino acids.

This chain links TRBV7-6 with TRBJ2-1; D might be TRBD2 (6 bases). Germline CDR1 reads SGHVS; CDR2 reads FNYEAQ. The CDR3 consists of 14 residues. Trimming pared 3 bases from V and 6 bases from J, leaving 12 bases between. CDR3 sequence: CASSFGGNGNEQFF. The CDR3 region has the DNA TGTGCCAGCAGCTTCGGAGGGAACGGCAATGAGCAGTTCTTC.